Listed here are 3 T cell receptor beta chains from one sample, sequenced in a study of blood T cell repertoires in COVID-19. Clones were sequenced by immunoSEQ multiplex PCR, and TCRdb holds only the in-frame ones, with some missing. The table has 95,000 to 150,000 clones, over 75% seen once. The sample consisted of peripheral blood. The receptor source for this set is a man aged 30 to 45 with COVID-19, enrolled during active disease.

This clone was found a few times. The rearrangement uses TRBV2 and TRBJ1-3, with 9 bases lining up with TRBD1. The CDR3 is 20 amino acids. The junction had 22 bases not matched to a gene; V was cut back by 8 bases and J by 2 bases. From germline, CDR1 is SNHLY and CDR2 FYNNEI. The CDR3 nucleotides read TGTGCCAGCGTTCAGCTCGACAGGGGGAAGCTGAAGGGTGCTGGAAACACCATATATTTT. The encoded protein is CASVQLDRGKLKGAGNTIYF.

This CDR3 is CAWRQQNTGELFF. The CDR3 DNA is TGTGCCTGGAGGCAACAGAACACCGGGGAGCTGTTTTTT. This chain joins TRBV30 and TRBJ2-2; no definite D call. The CDR3 extends over 13 amino acids. Germline V lookup: CDR1 GTSNPN, CDR2 SVGIG (reference sequence). V shed 3 bases and J shed 1 base, with 6 bases lying between them.

This sequence joins TRBV19 and TRBJ2-2, with D perhaps matching TRBD1 (6 bases). The V gene's germline CDR1 is LNHDA and CDR2 SQIVND (reference sequence). The V end was cut by 3 bases, the J end by 2 bases, with 10 bases between. The CDR3 is 15 amino acids. The CDR3 bases are TGTGCCAGTAGTATGTCAGGGGTCAACACCGGGGAGCTGTTTTTT. The encoded protein is CASSMSGVNTGELFF.